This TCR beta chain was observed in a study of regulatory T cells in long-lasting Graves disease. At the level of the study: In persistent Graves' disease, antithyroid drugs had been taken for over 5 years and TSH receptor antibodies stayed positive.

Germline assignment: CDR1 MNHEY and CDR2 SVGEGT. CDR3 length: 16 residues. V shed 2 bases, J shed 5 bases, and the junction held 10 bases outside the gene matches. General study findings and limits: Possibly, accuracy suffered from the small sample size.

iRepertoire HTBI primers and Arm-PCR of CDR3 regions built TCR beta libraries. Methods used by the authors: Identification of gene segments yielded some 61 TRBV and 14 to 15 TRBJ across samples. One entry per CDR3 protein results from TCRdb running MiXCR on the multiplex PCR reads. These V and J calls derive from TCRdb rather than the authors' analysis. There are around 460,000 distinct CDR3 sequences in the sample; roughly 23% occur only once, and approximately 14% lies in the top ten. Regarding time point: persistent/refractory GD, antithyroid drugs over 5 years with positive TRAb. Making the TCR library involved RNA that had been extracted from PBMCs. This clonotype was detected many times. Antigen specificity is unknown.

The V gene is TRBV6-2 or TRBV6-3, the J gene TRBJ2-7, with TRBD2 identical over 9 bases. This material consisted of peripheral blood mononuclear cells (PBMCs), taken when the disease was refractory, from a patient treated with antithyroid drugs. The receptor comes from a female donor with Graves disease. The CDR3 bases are TGTGCCAGCAGTTACCTCCAACTAGCGGGCGAAGACGAGCAGTACTTC. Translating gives CASSYLQLAGEDEQYF.